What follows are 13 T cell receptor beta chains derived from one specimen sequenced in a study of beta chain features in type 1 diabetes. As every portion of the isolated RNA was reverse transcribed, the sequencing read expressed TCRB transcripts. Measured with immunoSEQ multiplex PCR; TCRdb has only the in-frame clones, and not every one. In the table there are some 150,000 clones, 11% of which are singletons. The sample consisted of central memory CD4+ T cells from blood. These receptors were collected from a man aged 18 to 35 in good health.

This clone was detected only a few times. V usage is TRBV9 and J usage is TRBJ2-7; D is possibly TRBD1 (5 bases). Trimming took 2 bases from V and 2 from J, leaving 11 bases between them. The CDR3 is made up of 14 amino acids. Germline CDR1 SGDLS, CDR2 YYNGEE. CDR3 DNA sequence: TGTGCCAGCAGCGTCGGACACACAGCCTACGAGCAGTACTTC. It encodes CASSVGHTAYEQYF.

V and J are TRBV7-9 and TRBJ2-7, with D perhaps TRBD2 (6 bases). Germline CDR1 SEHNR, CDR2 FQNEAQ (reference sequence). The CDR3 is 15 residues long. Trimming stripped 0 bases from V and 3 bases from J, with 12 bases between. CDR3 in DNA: TGTGCCAGCAGCTTAGCTGGCGGGACCCTCTACGAGCAGTACTTC. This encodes CASSLAGGTLYEQYF.

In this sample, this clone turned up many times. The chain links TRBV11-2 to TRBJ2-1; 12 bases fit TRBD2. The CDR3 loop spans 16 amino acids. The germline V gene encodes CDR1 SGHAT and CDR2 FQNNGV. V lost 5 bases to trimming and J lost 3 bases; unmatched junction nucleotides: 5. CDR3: CASSTRLAGVYNEQFF. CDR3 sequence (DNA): TGTGCCAGCAGCACCCGACTAGCGGGAGTCTACAATGAGCAGTTCTTC.

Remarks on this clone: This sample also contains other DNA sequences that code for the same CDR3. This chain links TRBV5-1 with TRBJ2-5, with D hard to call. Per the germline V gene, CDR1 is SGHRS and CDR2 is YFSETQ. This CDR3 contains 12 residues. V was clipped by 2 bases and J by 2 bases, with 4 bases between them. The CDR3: CASSLNQETQYF. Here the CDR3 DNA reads TGCGCCAGCAGCTTAAATCAAGAGACCCAGTACTTC.

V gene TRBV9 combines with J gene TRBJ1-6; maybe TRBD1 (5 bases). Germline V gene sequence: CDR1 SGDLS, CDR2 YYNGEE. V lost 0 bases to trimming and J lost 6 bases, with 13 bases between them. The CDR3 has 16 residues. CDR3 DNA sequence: TGTGCCAGCAGCGTAGACGAGGGGTTTGGTAATTCACCCCTCCACTTT. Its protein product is CASSVDEGFGNSPLHF.

CDR3 region: CASSPSGTNTGELFF. CDR3 nucleotide sequence: TGTGCCAGCAGCCCCAGCGGGACGAACACCGGGGAGCTGTTTTTT. The chain recombines TRBV7-3 with TRBJ2-2; 7 bases fit TRBD2. V dropped 5 bases and J dropped 0; count of bases not matched to a gene: 3. Germline-derived CDR1 and CDR2 are SGHTA and FQGTGA. CDR3 size: 15 residues.

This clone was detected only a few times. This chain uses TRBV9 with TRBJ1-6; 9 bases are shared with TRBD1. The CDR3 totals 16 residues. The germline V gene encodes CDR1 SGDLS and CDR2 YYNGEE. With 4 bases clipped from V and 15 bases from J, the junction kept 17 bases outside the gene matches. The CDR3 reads CASSRSTGGGPPLLHF. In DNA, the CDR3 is TGTGCCAGCAGCAGATCTACAGGGGGCGGGCCCCCCCTCCTCCACTTT. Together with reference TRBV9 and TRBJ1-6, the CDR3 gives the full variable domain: DSGVTQTPKHLITATGQRVTLRCSPRSGDLSVYWYQQSLDQGLQFLIQYYNGEERAKGNILERFSAQQFPDLHSELNLSSLELGDSALYFCASSRSTGGGPPLLHFGNGTRLTVT.

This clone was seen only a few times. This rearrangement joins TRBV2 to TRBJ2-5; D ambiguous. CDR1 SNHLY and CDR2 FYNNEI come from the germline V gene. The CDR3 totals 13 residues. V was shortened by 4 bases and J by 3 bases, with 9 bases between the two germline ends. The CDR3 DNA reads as TGTGCCAGCAGTGCGGACCGGGAAGAGACCCAGTACTTC. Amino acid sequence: CASSADREETQYF.

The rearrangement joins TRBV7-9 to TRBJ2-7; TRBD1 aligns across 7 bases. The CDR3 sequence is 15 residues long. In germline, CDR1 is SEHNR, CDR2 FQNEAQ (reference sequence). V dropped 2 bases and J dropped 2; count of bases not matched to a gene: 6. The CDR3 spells CASSLLGQSTYEQYF. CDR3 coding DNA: TGTGCCAGCAGCTTACTGGGACAGTCAACCTACGAGCAGTACTTC.

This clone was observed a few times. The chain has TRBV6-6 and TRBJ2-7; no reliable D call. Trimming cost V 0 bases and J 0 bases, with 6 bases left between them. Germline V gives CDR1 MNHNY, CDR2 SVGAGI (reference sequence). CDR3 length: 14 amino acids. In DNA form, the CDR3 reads TGTGCCAGCAGTTACTCAGGCAGCTCCTACGAGCAGTACTTC. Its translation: CASSYSGSSYEQYF.

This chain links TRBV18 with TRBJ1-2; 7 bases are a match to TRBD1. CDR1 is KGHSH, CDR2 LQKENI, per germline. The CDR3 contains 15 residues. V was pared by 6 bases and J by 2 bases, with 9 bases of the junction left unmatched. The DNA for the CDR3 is TGTGCCAGCTCCCTTGAGCCGGGACAGAACTATGGCTACACCTTC. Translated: CASSLEPGQNYGYTF.

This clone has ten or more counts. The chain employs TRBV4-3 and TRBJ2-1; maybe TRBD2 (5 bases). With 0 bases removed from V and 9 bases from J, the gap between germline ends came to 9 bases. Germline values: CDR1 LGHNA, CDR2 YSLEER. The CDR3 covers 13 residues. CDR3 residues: CASSQDPRVEQFF. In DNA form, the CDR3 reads TGCGCCAGCAGCCAAGATCCGAGGGTTGAGCAGTTCTTC.

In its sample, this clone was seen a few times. The CDR3 here is CSVDNTGELFF. CDR3 sequence (DNA): TGCAGCGTTGACAACACCGGGGAGCTGTTTTTT. The rearrangement links TRBV29-1 to TRBJ2-2, with D hard to call. Trimming pared 3 bases from V and 2 bases from J, leaving 1 base between. The CDR3 totals 11 residues. From germline, CDR1 is SQVTM and CDR2 ANQGSEA.